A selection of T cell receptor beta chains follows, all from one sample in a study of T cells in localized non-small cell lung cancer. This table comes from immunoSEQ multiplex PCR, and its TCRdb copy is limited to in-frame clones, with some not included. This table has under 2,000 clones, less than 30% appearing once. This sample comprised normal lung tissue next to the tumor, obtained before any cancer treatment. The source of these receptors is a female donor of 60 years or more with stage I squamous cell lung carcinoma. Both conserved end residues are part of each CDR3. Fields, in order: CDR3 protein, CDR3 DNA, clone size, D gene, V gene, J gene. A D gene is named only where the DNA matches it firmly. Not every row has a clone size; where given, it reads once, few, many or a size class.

CDR3aa: CASSAGGTVDTQYF; CDR3nt: TGTGCCAGCAGCGCAGGGGGGACAGTAGATACGCAGTATTTT; abundance: medium-sized; d_gene: -; v_gene: TRBV11-3; j_gene: TRBJ2-3
CDR3aa: CASSSGGGITQPQHF; CDR3nt: TGTGCCAGCAGCTCGGGGGGAGGGATCACTCAGCCCCAGCATTTT; abundance: few; d_gene: -; v_gene: TRBV7-6; j_gene: TRBJ1-5
CDR3aa: CASSPGEGGYEQFF; CDR3nt: TGTGCCAGCAGCCCAGGAGAAGGGGGCTATGAGCAGTTCTTC; abundance: medium-sized; d_gene: TRBD1; v_gene: TRBV9; j_gene: TRBJ2-1
CDR3aa: CSVEDVGTYEQYF; CDR3nt: TGCAGCGTTGAAGACGTCGGCACCTACGAGCAGTACTTC; abundance: few; d_gene: -; v_gene: TRBV29-1; j_gene: TRBJ2-7
CDR3aa: CASSRPVRGDYNEQFF; CDR3nt: TGTGCCAGCTCCCGTCCTGTGCGGGGGGACTACAATGAGCAGTTCTTC; abundance: large; d_gene: TRBD2; v_gene: TRBV18; j_gene: TRBJ2-1
CDR3aa: CASSQERGKEQFF; CDR3nt: TGCGCCAGCAGCCAAGAGCGGGGGAAGGAGCAGTTCTTC; abundance: once; d_gene: TRBD2; v_gene: TRBV4-1; j_gene: TRBJ2-1
CDR3aa: CASSSQGGAFYEQFF; CDR3nt: TGTGCCAGCAGTTCACAGGGGGGCGCGTTCTATGAGCAGTTCTTC; abundance: large; d_gene: TRBD1; v_gene: TRBV6-8; j_gene: TRBJ2-1
CDR3aa: CASSRGLAGATDTQYF; CDR3nt: TGTGCCAGCAGCCGGGGACTAGCGGGGGCCACAGATACGCAGTATTTT; abundance: few; d_gene: TRBD2; v_gene: TRBV7-1; j_gene: TRBJ2-3
CDR3aa: CASRRDRENTIYF; CDR3nt: TGCGCCAGCAGACGGGACAGGGAGAACACCATATATTTT; abundance: large; d_gene: TRBD1; v_gene: TRBV4-1; j_gene: TRBJ1-3
CDR3aa: CAWSPWDRDSPLHF; CDR3nt: TGTGCCTGGAGTCCCTGGGACAGGGATTCACCCCTCCACTTT; abundance: few; d_gene: TRBD1; v_gene: TRBV30; j_gene: TRBJ1-6
CDR3aa: CASSPPPQGGDYEQYF; CDR3nt: TGTGCCAGCTCACCACCTCCACAGGGAGGCGACTACGAGCAGTACTTC; abundance: -; d_gene: -; v_gene: TRBV18; j_gene: TRBJ2-7
CDR3aa: CAIRDRGLNTEAFF; CDR3nt: TGTGCCATCAGGGACAGGGGCCTTAACACTGAAGCTTTCTTT; abundance: -; d_gene: TRBD1; v_gene: TRBV6-8; j_gene: TRBJ1-1
CDR3aa: CASSEGTGYYGYTF; CDR3nt: TGTGCCAGCAGCGAAGGGACAGGGTACTATGGCTACACCTTC; abundance: few; d_gene: TRBD1; v_gene: TRBV9; j_gene: TRBJ1-2
CDR3aa: CASSSGTDYGYTF; CDR3nt: TGTGCCAGCTCATCCGGGACAGACTATGGCTACACCTTC; abundance: -; d_gene: TRBD1; v_gene: TRBV18; j_gene: TRBJ1-2
CDR3aa: CASSLGEGSGANVLTF; CDR3nt: TGTGCCAGCAGCTTAGGGGAGGGCTCTGGGGCCAACGTCCTGACTTTC; abundance: medium-sized; d_gene: TRBD2; v_gene: TRBV11-3; j_gene: TRBJ2-6
CDR3aa: CASSPDAIMNTEAFF; CDR3nt: TGTGCCAGCAGCCCAGACGCGATTATGAACACTGAAGCTTTCTTT; abundance: -; d_gene: -; v_gene: TRBV16; j_gene: TRBJ1-1
CDR3aa: CASSRNRERGEKLFF; CDR3nt: TGTGCCAGCTCAAGGAACAGGGAAAGGGGCGAAAAACTGTTTTTT; abundance: few; d_gene: -; v_gene: TRBV18; j_gene: TRBJ1-4
CDR3aa: CASSYSSTGGLNTEAFF; CDR3nt: TGTGCCAGCAGTTACTCGTCGACAGGGGGGCTGAACACTGAAGCTTTCTTT; abundance: -; d_gene: TRBD1; v_gene: TRBV6-8; j_gene: TRBJ1-1
CDR3aa: CASSDMGRETQYF; CDR3nt: TGTGCCAGCAGTGATATGGGAAGGGAGACCCAGTACTTC; abundance: few; d_gene: -; v_gene: TRBV9; j_gene: TRBJ2-5
CDR3aa: CASSAGLAGDTDTQYF; CDR3nt: TGTGCCAGCAGCGCAGGACTAGCGGGGGACACAGATACGCAGTATTTT; abundance: medium-sized; d_gene: TRBD2; v_gene: TRBV11-1; j_gene: TRBJ2-3
CDR3aa: CASSLSQGAGEKLFF; CDR3nt: TGTGCCAGCAGCCTCTCGCAGGGGGCAGGTGAAAAACTGTTTTTT; abundance: -; d_gene: TRBD1; v_gene: TRBV14; j_gene: TRBJ1-4
CDR3aa: CASSYQGQGIDGYTF; CDR3nt: TGTGCCAGCAGTTACCAGGGACAGGGGATCGATGGCTACACCTTC; abundance: -; d_gene: TRBD1; v_gene: TRBV6-8; j_gene: TRBJ1-2
CDR3aa: CASSPLAGGPWETQYF; CDR3nt: TGTGCCAGCAGCCCACTAGCGGGGGGGCCTTGGGAGACCCAGTACTTC; abundance: -; d_gene: TRBD2; v_gene: TRBV6-8; j_gene: TRBJ2-5
CDR3aa: CASSTTLAGGPSYEQYF; CDR3nt: TGTGCCAGCAGTACGACCCTAGCGGGGGGGCCCTCCTACGAGCAGTACTTC; abundance: few; d_gene: TRBD2; v_gene: TRBV6-8; j_gene: TRBJ2-7
CDR3aa: CASSSGNFDGYTF; CDR3nt: TGTGCCAGCAGTTCTGGCAACTTCGATGGCTACACCTTC; abundance: few; d_gene: -; v_gene: TRBV6-7; j_gene: TRBJ1-2
CDR3aa: CASSYSGANNPYGYTF; CDR3nt: TGTGCCAGCAGTTACTCGGGCGCCAATAACCCATATGGCTACACCTTC; abundance: -; d_gene: -; v_gene: TRBV6-8; j_gene: TRBJ1-2
CDR3aa: CASSSYRTNEKLFF; CDR3nt: TGTGCCAGCAGCTCTTACCGCACTAATGAAAAACTGTTTTTT; abundance: few; d_gene: -; v_gene: TRBV11-3; j_gene: TRBJ1-4
CDR3aa: CASEYANKAGELFF; CDR3nt: TGTGCCAGTGAATATGCGAATAAAGCCGGGGAGCTGTTTTTT; abundance: -; d_gene: -; v_gene: TRBV19; j_gene: TRBJ2-2
CDR3aa: CASSSEGQGDHEQYF; CDR3nt: TGTGCCAGCAGTTCCGAGGGACAGGGGGACCACGAGCAGTACTTC; abundance: -; d_gene: TRBD1; v_gene: TRBV28; j_gene: TRBJ2-7
CDR3aa: CASSSRDRPGYGYTF; CDR3nt: TGTGCCAGCAGCTCAAGGGACAGGCCTGGCTATGGCTACACCTTC; abundance: medium-sized; d_gene: TRBD1; v_gene: TRBV11-3; j_gene: TRBJ1-2
CDR3aa: CASSIVLGQIYEQFF; CDR3nt: TGTGCCAGTAGTATAGTGTTGGGACAAATCTATGAGCAGTTCTTC; abundance: -; d_gene: -; v_gene: TRBV19; j_gene: TRBJ2-1
CDR3aa: CASSYVTSGGDEQFF; CDR3nt: TGTGCCAGCAGTTACGTCACTAGCGGGGGCGATGAGCAGTTCTTC; abundance: few; d_gene: TRBD2; v_gene: TRBV6-8; j_gene: TRBJ2-1
CDR3aa: CSVERSPQETQYF; CDR3nt: TGCAGCGTTGAGCGGTCCCCCCAAGAGACCCAGTACTTC; abundance: -; d_gene: -; v_gene: TRBV29-1; j_gene: TRBJ2-5
CDR3aa: CASKTTGGDYGYTF; CDR3nt: TGTGCCAGCAAAACGACAGGGGGCGACTATGGCTACACCTTC; abundance: medium-sized; d_gene: TRBD1; v_gene: TRBV28; j_gene: TRBJ1-2
CDR3aa: CASSPRQGGQPQHF; CDR3nt: TGCGCCAGCAGCCCAAGACAGGGAGGTCAGCCCCAGCATTTT; abundance: -; d_gene: TRBD1; v_gene: TRBV23-1; j_gene: TRBJ1-5
CDR3aa: CASSLVTTSGVRRGQFF; CDR3nt: TGTGCCAGCAGCTTAGTTACTACTAGCGGGGTAAGGCGAGGGCAGTTCTTC; abundance: medium-sized; d_gene: TRBD2; v_gene: TRBV11-3; j_gene: TRBJ2-1
CDR3aa: CASSQSGWSPLHF; CDR3nt: TGCGCCAGCAGTCAATCGGGATGGTCACCCCTCCACTTT; abundance: -; d_gene: -; v_gene: TRBV23-1; j_gene: TRBJ1-6
CDR3aa: CASSIFDRANEKLFF; CDR3nt: TGTGCCAGTAGTATATTCGACAGGGCTAACGAAAAACTGTTTTTT; abundance: -; d_gene: TRBD1; v_gene: TRBV19; j_gene: TRBJ1-4
CDR3aa: CASSLLGVMNTEAFF; CDR3nt: TGTGCCAGCAGCTTGTTAGGGGTCATGAACACTGAAGCTTTCTTT; abundance: few; d_gene: -; v_gene: TRBV11-3; j_gene: TRBJ1-1
CDR3aa: CASSGGPGQIYGYTF; CDR3nt: TGTGCCAGCAGTGGGGGGCCGGGACAAATCTATGGCTACACCTTC; abundance: few; d_gene: -; v_gene: TRBV2; j_gene: TRBJ1-2